What follows are 3 T cell receptor beta chains derived from one specimen sequenced in a study of blood T cells in healthy people across ages. Primers used in a second PCR of about 6 to 11 cycles were a sample-barcoded 5' primer and a J-beta primer mix. MiXCR was run by TCRdb on the 5' RACE reads, yielding one entry per CDR3 protein. The data show roughly 650,000 distinct CDR3 sequences, with about 32% seen just once and over 15% held by the top ten. The material sequenced was blood. Receptors were obtained from a woman older than 75 in good health.

This clonotype was counted many times. V gene TRBV7-3 combines with J gene TRBJ2-3; TRBD2 agrees at 7 bases. V lost 4 bases and J lost 4; bases outside the gene matches: 5. The germline CDR1 and CDR2 sequences are SGHTA and FQGTGA. The CDR3 loop spans 14 amino acids. CDR3 bases: TGTGCCAGCAGCTCCTTTGCGGGGGCAGATACGCAGTATTTT. It codes for CASSSFAGADTQYF.

This clonotype has only a few counts. The rearrangement joins TRBV20-1 to TRBJ1-1, with D possibly TRBD1 on 5 matching bases. Germline CDR1 is DFQATT and CDR2 is SNEGSKA (reference sequence). The CDR3 consists of 14 residues. V lost 0 bases and J 5 bases, leaving 13 bases between the germline ends. CDR3 nucleotides: TGCAGTGCTAGAGACTCAGGGAGTGTAACTGAAGCTTTCTTT. Translation gives CSARDSGSVTEAFF.

A few counts support this clonotype. The genes are TRBV3-1 and TRBJ1-1; no clear D. Looked up from germline, CDR1 is LGHDT and CDR2 is YNNKEL (reference sequence). CDR3 length: 16 amino acids. V was shortened by 1 base and J by 1 base, with 13 bases between the two germline ends. CDR3 DNA: TGTGCCAGCAGCCAAGGGACCCCGACCGGGAACACTGAAGCTTTCTTT. It yields the protein CASSQGTPTGNTEAFF.